These T cell receptor beta chains were read from a single sample in a study of blood T cell repertoires in COVID-19. Clones were read by immunoSEQ multiplex PCR, and TCRdb kept only the in-frame ones, dropping some. The table shows about 390,000 clones, with approximately 87% occurring only once. Sample: PBMCs or T cells enriched from blood (not recorded which). The source of these receptors is a woman between 45 and 65 years old who had recovered from COVID-19. The CDR3 runs from the conserved cysteine through the conserved F or W. Fields, in order: CDR3 length, clone size, D gene, J gene, V gene, CDR3 protein, CDR3 DNA. D genes are given only for firm matches. Clone size appears in some rows only: once, few, many, or a class for an expanded clone.

>13|.|TRBD1|TRBJ2-7|TRBV29-1
CSAETGKDGEQYF
TGCAGCGCAGAGACAGGGAAGGATGGCGAGCAGTACTTC
>13|.|.|TRBJ2-7|TRBV2
CASSEGRTYEQYF
TGTGCCAGCAGTGAAGGCAGAACCTACGAGCAGTACTTC
>14|.|.|TRBJ1-4|TRBV2
CASISRQVNEKLFF
TGTGCCAGCATTTCCCGGCAGGTGAATGAAAAACTGTTTTTT
>15|few|.|TRBJ1-1|TRBV18
CASSPRRGLNTEAFF
TGTGCCAGCTCACCACGGCGCGGTCTCAACACTGAAGCTTTCTTT
>13|.|.|TRBJ2-1|TRBV4-3
CASSQDEGYEQFF
TGCGCCAGCAGCCAAGATGAGGGTTATGAGCAGTTCTTC
>15|.|TRBD1|TRBJ2-5|TRBV7-2
CASSRDRGSQETQYF
TGTGCCAGCAGCCGGGACAGGGGCTCTCAAGAGACCCAGTACTTC
>13|.|.|TRBJ1-1|TRBV6-4
CASSADRNTEAFF
TGTGCCAGCAGTGCGGACAGGAACACTGAAGCTTTCTTT
>14|.|.|TRBJ2-3|TRBV18
CASSPTASTDTQYF
TGTGCCAGCTCACCAACAGCTAGCACAGATACGCAGTATTTT
>15|.|TRBD1|TRBJ1-4|TRBV11-2
CASSLQGKGNEKLFF
TGTGCCAGCAGTTTACAGGGGAAGGGTAATGAAAAACTGTTTTTT
>13|once|.|TRBJ1-2|TRBV20-1
CSASGTGEIGYTF
TGCAGTGCTAGTGGGACGGGAGAAATTGGCTACACCTTC
>15|.|TRBD2|TRBJ2-3|TRBV28
CASRAGSTSTDTQYF
TGTGCCAGCAGAGCGGGGAGTACGTCCACAGATACGCAGTATTTT
>14|.|.|TRBJ2-3|TRBV9
CASRRGPDTDTQYF
TGTGCCAGCAGGCGGGGGCCGGACACAGATACGCAGTATTTT
>13|.|.|TRBJ1-2|TRBV7-2
CASSPRVGHGYTF
TGTGCCAGCAGCCCCCGGGTGGGGCATGGCTACACCTTC
>13|.|.|TRBJ1-2|TRBV28
CAAALRGMDGYTF
TGTGCGGCAGCGTTGAGGGGGATGGATGGCTACACCTTC
>16|.|TRBD1|TRBJ1-1|TRBV28
CASRSSDRAGNTEAFF
TGTGCCAGCAGGTCCTCAGACAGGGCTGGGAACACTGAAGCTTTCTTT
>15|.|TRBD2|TRBJ2-3|TRBV5-4
CASSTRLAGLDTQYF
TGTGCCAGCAGCACCCGACTAGCGGGGCTGGATACGCAGTATTTT
>14|once|.|TRBJ2-5|TRBV5-1
CASSLVDSQETQYF
TGCGCCAGCAGCTTAGTAGACTCACAAGAGACCCAGTACTTC
>15|.|.|TRBJ1-1|TRBV6-2/TRBV6-3
CASSRQEGASAEAFF
TGTGCCAGCAGTAGGCAAGAGGGAGCATCGGCTGAAGCTTTCTTT
>14|.|TRBD2|TRBJ2-1|TRBV19
CASSIGTSPNEQFF
TGTGCCAGTAGTATAGGGACTAGTCCGAATGAGCAGTTCTTC
>13|.|TRBD1|TRBJ2-5|TRBV19
CASSLGQQETQYF
TGTGCCAGTAGTTTGGGACAGCAAGAGACCCAGTACTTC
>15|.|.|TRBJ1-4|TRBV3-1/TRBV3-2
CASSQDPTGNEKLFF
TGTGCCAGCAGCCAAGATCCGACCGGGAATGAAAAACTGTTTTTT
>14|.|.|TRBJ2-3|TRBV21-1
CASSITQGADTQYF
TGTGCCAGCAGCATCACACAGGGGGCAGATACGCAGTATTTT
>12|.|.|TRBJ1-3|TRBV10-1
CASNYGGNTIYF
TGCGCCAGCAACTATGGCGGAAACACCATATATTTT
>13|.|TRBD1|TRBJ1-1|TRBV7-2
CASSRGGVTEAFF
TGTGCCAGCAGCCGAGGGGGCGTCACTGAAGCTTTCTTT
>15|.|TRBD2|TRBJ2-7|TRBV3-1/TRBV3-2
CASSQDTVAGSEQYF
TGTGCCAGCAGCCAAGATACGGTAGCGGGGAGCGAGCAGTACTTC
>11|.|.|TRBJ2-7|TRBV14
CASRGGYEQYF
TGTGCCAGCCGCGGAGGGTACGAGCAGTACTTC
>15|once|.|TRBJ2-4|TRBV7-2
CASSLVLVAKNIQYF
TGTGCCAGCAGCTTAGTACTAGTGGCCAAAAACATTCAGTACTTC
>16|.|TRBD2|TRBJ2-5|TRBV7-2
CASSSRTSGIRRAQYF
TGTGCCAGCAGCTCCCGGACTAGCGGGATTAGAAGGGCCCAGTACTTC
>19|.|.|TRBJ2-7|TRBV2
CASGVLSSTDREERYEQYF
TGTGCCAGCGGAGTCCTAAGCTCCACTGACAGGGAGGAAAGGTACGAGCAGTACTTC
>13|few|.|TRBJ1-2|TRBV2
CASSIQRNYGYTF
TGTGCCAGCAGTATACAGCGGAACTATGGCTACACCTTC
>13|few|.|TRBJ1-2|TRBV7-8
CASSLGENYGYTF
TGTGCCAGCAGCTTAGGCGAAAACTATGGCTACACCTTC
>16|.|.|TRBJ2-7|TRBV3-1/TRBV3-2
CASSQEGLVGAYEQYF
TGTGCCAGCAGCCAAGAGGGCCTAGTAGGGGCCTACGAGCAGTACTTC
>17|.|.|TRBJ2-3|TRBV5-1
CASSLAPSPDGHDTQYF
TGCGCCAGCAGCTTGGCCCCGAGCCCCGATGGACACGATACGCAGTATTTT
>15|.|.|TRBJ1-6|TRBV18
CASSPQGPQSSPLHF
TGTGCCAGCTCACCCCAGGGCCCTCAGAGTTCACCCCTCCACTTT
>17|once|.|TRBJ1-1|TRBV4-3
CASSQGGGRALNTEAFF
TGCGCCAGCAGCCAAGGGGGCGGGAGGGCGCTGAACACTGAAGCTTTCTTT
>13|.|TRBD1|TRBJ1-2|TRBV27
CASSFATGNSYTF
TGTGCCAGCAGTTTCGCGACAGGGAATAGCTACACCTTC
>15|.|.|TRBJ2-1|TRBV9
CASSEHTSLYNEQFF
TGTGCCAGCAGCGAGCACACCTCACTATACAATGAGCAGTTCTTC
>15|.|TRBD2|TRBJ2-1|TRBV3-1/TRBV3-2
CASSQGGGAANEQFF
TGTGCCAGCAGCCAGGGCGGGGGGGCAGCTAATGAGCAGTTCTTC
>16|few|.|TRBJ1-2|TRBV4-3
CASSHLFGAGDYGYTF
TGCGCCAGCAGCCATCTCTTTGGGGCGGGGGACTATGGCTACACCTTC
>15|few|TRBD1|TRBJ1-1|TRBV7-2
CASTLTGQGNTEAFF
TGTGCCAGCACCCTTACCGGACAGGGAAACACTGAAGCTTTCTTT
>15|.|TRBD2|TRBJ2-1|TRBV6-2/TRBV6-3
CASSKSGGRYNEQFF
TGTGCCAGCAGTAAAAGCGGGGGCCGCTACAATGAGCAGTTCTTC
>15|.|.|TRBJ2-7|TRBV7-2
CASSPAGISSYEQYF
TGTGCCAGCAGCCCCGCCGGGATTTCCTCCTACGAGCAGTACTTC
>14|.|TRBD1|TRBJ1-1|TRBV5-1
CASSLAGQVAEAFF
TGCGCCAGCAGCTTGGCTGGACAGGTCGCTGAAGCTTTCTTT
>15|.|TRBD1|TRBJ2-4|TRBV29-1
CSVAGTGQIKNIQYF
TGCAGCGTTGCCGGGACAGGACAAATCAAAAACATTCAGTACTTC
>18|few|.|TRBJ2-2|TRBV4-1
CASSQEGGGRASTGELFF
TGCGCCAGCAGCCAAGAAGGGGGGGGCAGGGCATCGACCGGGGAGCTGTTTTTT
>13|.|.|TRBJ1-2|TRBV7-2
CASSFGEAYGYTF
TGTGCCAGCAGCTTTGGGGAGGCCTATGGCTACACCTTC
>15|.|TRBD1|TRBJ2-1|TRBV5-4
CASSEDRGHKNEQFF
TGTGCCAGCAGCGAGGACAGGGGCCATAAGAATGAGCAGTTCTTC
>18|.|TRBD2|TRBJ2-1|TRBV4-1
CASSQEGTSGTSYNEQFF
TGCGCCAGCAGCCAAGAGGGGACTAGCGGGACTTCCTACAATGAGCAGTTCTTC
>12|.|.|TRBJ1-2|TRBV15
CATSRDWGDYTF
TGTGCCACCAGCAGAGATTGGGGAGATTACACCTTC